A selection of T cell receptor beta chains follows, all from one sample in a study of blood T cell repertoires in COVID-19. Sequenced by immunoSEQ multiplex PCR; TCRdb stores in-frame clones only, minus some. Of roughly 360,000 clones listed, 70% to 85% are singletons. Sequencing was performed on peripheral blood. These receptors came from a human donor with acute or convalescent COVID-19. The donor label of this sample is uncertain. Both conserved end residues are part of each CDR3. D genes are given only for firm matches. The size entry is marked missing in some rows and otherwise reads once, few, many or a size class.

>-|14|TRBV19|TRBJ1-1|once
TGTGCCAGTAGAGACCCCGGACTGTACACTGAAGCTTTCTTT
CASRDPGLYTEAFF
>TRBD2|12|TRBV12-3/TRBV12-4|TRBJ2-7|few
TGTGCCAGCAGTTTTAGCGGGTACGAGCAGTACTTC
CASSFSGYEQYF
>-|14|TRBV12-2|TRBJ1-1|-
TGTGCAAGTCGCCCCGACGACAGGAACACTGAAGCTTTCTTT
CASRPDDRNTEAFF
>TRBD1|14|TRBV7-6|TRBJ1-6|-
TGTGCCAGCAGCGAGGACAGGGGGCGATCACCCCTCCACTTT
CASSEDRGRSPLHF
>TRBD1|16|TRBV5-4|TRBJ1-4|-
TGTGCCAGCAGCGTGCCGGGGTTTGGACAGGGACAAAAACTGTTTTTT
CASSVPGFGQGQKLFF
>-|15|TRBV4-1|TRBJ2-7|-
TGCGCCAGCAGCCCCGATGAGCCCAGGGGCCACGAGCAGTACTTC
CASSPDEPRGHEQYF
>-|14|TRBV3-1/TRBV3-2|TRBJ1-2|-
TGTGCCAGCAGTGCATGGGGGGAAGACGATGGCTACACCTTC
CASSAWGEDDGYTF
>-|14|TRBV19|TRBJ2-7|-
TGTGCCAGTAGTATAGAGGCGGCGCACTACGAGCAGTACTTC
CASSIEAAHYEQYF
>-|13|TRBV18|TRBJ2-2|-
TGTGCCAGCTCACCATCGGGTACCGGGGAGCTGTTTTTT
CASSPSGTGELFF
>-|15|TRBV7-8|TRBJ1-2|few
TGTGCCAGCAGCTTAGAGCGGGGGTTAAGGGCTGGCTACACCTTC
CASSLERGLRAGYTF
>-|16|TRBV3-1/TRBV3-2|TRBJ1-6|few
TGTGCCAGCAGCCAACTCTCGCGGGGGAATAATTCACCCCTCCACTTT
CASSQLSRGNNSPLHF
>-|14|TRBV5-1|TRBJ1-2|-
TGCGCCAGCAGCTTGGTGGGCGCCGGCTATGGCTACACCTTC
CASSLVGAGYGYTF
>-|15|TRBV18|TRBJ1-2|-
TGTGCCAGCTCCCGAGACTCGTCGGGTAACTATGGCTACACCTTC
CASSRDSSGNYGYTF
>-|15|TRBV5-8|TRBJ2-7|-
TGTGCCAGCAGCTTGGCCGAGCAGGGCTCCTACGAGCAGTACTTC
CASSLAEQGSYEQYF
>TRBD1|13|TRBV2|TRBJ1-2|-
TGTGCCAGCACCCCGGACAGGAACTATGGCTACACCTTC
CASTPDRNYGYTF
>-|11|TRBV28|TRBJ1-2|-
TGTGCCAGTTACCAGGACTATGGCTACACCTTC
CASYQDYGYTF
>TRBD1|14|TRBV19|TRBJ1-5|-
TGTGCCAGTAGTTGGAGGGGGCCCAATCAGCCCCAGCATTTT
CASSWRGPNQPQHF
>TRBD1|15|TRBV7-9|TRBJ1-1|few
TGTGCCAGCAGCTTAACAGGGGTGGTAAACACTGAAGCTTTCTTT
CASSLTGVVNTEAFF
>TRBD1|13|TRBV29-1|TRBJ1-2|few
TGCAGCGTTGAAAGAGGGACAGGGCATGGCTACACCTTC
CSVERGTGHGYTF
>-|16|TRBV7-9|TRBJ1-3|-
TGTGCCAGCAGCCTCCAAACAGGCTTCTCTGGAAACACCATATATTTT
CASSLQTGFSGNTIYF
>-|14|TRBV7-9|TRBJ1-6|few
TGTGCCAGCCGTGAGAGCTCCTATAATTCACCCCTCCACTTT
CASRESSYNSPLHF
>TRBD1|13|TRBV6-5|TRBJ1-1|once
TGTGCCAGCAGCTTAAACAGGGGCACTGAAGCTTTCTTT
CASSLNRGTEAFF
>-|13|TRBV28|TRBJ2-5|once
TGTGCCAGCCTCACGTCCGGGGGAGAGACCCAGTACTTC
CASLTSGGETQYF
>-|12|TRBV29-1|TRBJ2-7|-
TGCAGCGTTCGATCTAGCTATTACGAGCAGTACTTC
CSVRSSYYEQYF
>-|16|TRBV28|TRBJ1-1|few
TGTGCCAGCAGTTCCCTGGTGTCCGGAGTGAACACTGAAGCTTTCTTT
CASSSLVSGVNTEAFF
>TRBD1|15|TRBV2|TRBJ1-4|few
TGTGCCAGCAATCTATGGACAGGGAGTGGTGAAAAACTGTTTTTT
CASNLWTGSGEKLFF
>TRBD1|16|TRBV6-1|TRBJ2-3|once
TGTGCCAGCAGTGAAAGGGAGTTGGACAGGGGGAATACGCAGTATTTT
CASSERELDRGNTQYF
>TRBD1|15|TRBV6-5|TRBJ2-1|-
TGTGCCAGCAGCTCCAGGACAGGGGCTTACAATGAGCAGTTCTTC
CASSSRTGAYNEQFF
>TRBD1|16|TRBV27|TRBJ1-6|-
TGTGCCAGCAGCACGACCTTGGACAGGCCTAATTCACCCCTCCACTTT
CASSTTLDRPNSPLHF
>TRBD2|13|TRBV4-1|TRBJ2-7|-
TGCGCCAGCAGCTTAACTAGCGGATACGAGCAGTACTTC
CASSLTSGYEQYF
>-|13|TRBV12-3/TRBV12-4|TRBJ1-2|-
TGTGCCAGCAGTTTAGCGCAGGGAACCGGCTACACCTTC
CASSLAQGTGYTF
>-|16|TRBV3-1/TRBV3-2|TRBJ2-7|few
TGTGCCAGCAGCCCCTCTAGGTTCAGACTAACCTACGAGCAGTACTTC
CASSPSRFRLTYEQYF
>TRBD2|15|TRBV20-1|TRBJ2-3|few
TGCAGTGCTAGTAAGAGCGGGGGGGCCCCGGATACGCAGTATTTT
CSASKSGGAPDTQYF
>-|13|TRBV18|TRBJ2-1|-
TGTGCCAGCTCGAGGACAGAAAACAATGAGCAGTTCTTC
CASSRTENNEQFF
>TRBD1|13|TRBV15|TRBJ1-2|-
TGTGCCACCAGCAGGGACAGGGTTGCTGGCTACACCTTC
CATSRDRVAGYTF
>TRBD1|16|TRBV6-5|TRBJ1-2|-
TGTGCCAGCAGTTACTCTAAACAGGGGGCCCTCTATGGCTACACCTTC
CASSYSKQGALYGYTF
>-|14|TRBV2|TRBJ1-5|-
TGTGCCAGCAGGAAGGGCGGGGGCAGTCAGCCCCAGCATTTT
CASRKGGGSQPQHF
>TRBD2|14|TRBV30|TRBJ2-3|-
TGTGCCTGGAGTTTCGGGAGGTGGACAGATACGCAGTATTTT
CAWSFGRWTDTQYF
>TRBD1|15|TRBV6-1|TRBJ1-5|-
TGTGCCAGCAGTGACGGACAGGTTAAGAATCAGCCCCAGCATTTT
CASSDGQVKNQPQHF
>-|16|TRBV27|TRBJ1-5|-
TGTGCCAGCAATCCGGGACAAGGATATAGCAATCAGCCCCAGCATTTT
CASNPGQGYSNQPQHF
>TRBD1|13|TRBV5-1|TRBJ2-1|-
TGCGCCAGCAGCCCAGGACAGGGGGTCCAGCAGTTCTTC
CASSPGQGVQQFF
>TRBD2|16|TRBV5-5|TRBJ2-3|-
TGTGCCAGCAGCTGGTCTAGCGGATACTCCACAGATACGCAGTATTTT
CASSWSSGYSTDTQYF
>-|13|TRBV6-6|TRBJ1-1|-
TGTGCCAGCAGTCCGACAAGATTCGCTGAAGCTTTCTTT
CASSPTRFAEAFF
>-|13|TRBV6-4|TRBJ2-5|-
TGTGCCAGCAGTGAAATCAGGGGAGAGACCCAGTACTTC
CASSEIRGETQYF
>-|15|TRBV9|TRBJ1-2|-
TGTGCCAGCAGCGTAGCCCCAGCCCTAGACTATGGCTACACCTTC
CASSVAPALDYGYTF
>-|15|TRBV7-9|TRBJ1-3|-
TGTGCCAGCAGCTTTTCCGGGGGAGCTGGAAACACCATATATTTT
CASSFSGGAGNTIYF
>-|14|TRBV12-5|TRBJ1-6|-
TGTGCTAGTGGTTTGGAATACCGGAGGTCACCCCTCCACTTT
CASGLEYRRSPLHF
>-|12|TRBV2|TRBJ2-1|-
TGTGCCAGCAGTAGCGAGGGTTTTGAGCAGTTCTTC
CASSSEGFEQFF
>-|13|TRBV6-5|TRBJ1-2|-
TGTGCCAGCAGAAACACAGGGATCTATGGCTACACCTTC
CASRNTGIYGYTF
>-|13|TRBV9|TRBJ2-5|-
TGTGCCAGCAGCGCAAACACCAGAGAGACCCAGTACTTC
CASSANTRETQYF
>TRBD1|15|TRBV7-8|TRBJ2-5|-
TGTGCCAGCAGCCCGGGACAGGGGGCCTGGGAGACCCAGTACTTC
CASSPGQGAWETQYF
>TRBD1|15|TRBV6-5|TRBJ2-3|-
TGTGCCAGCTCCCTAGGACAGGGGGCGACAGATACGCAGTATTTT
CASSLGQGATDTQYF
>-|19|TRBV30|TRBJ1-4|-
TGTGCCTGGAGTGGGGGGGGTTTTTTTGGGGACCTCACTAATGAAAAACTGTTTTTT
CAWSGGGFFGDLTNEKLFF
>TRBD1|15|TRBV6-5|TRBJ1-2|-
TGTGCCAGCAGACAGACAGGGACATCCTCCTATGGCTACACCTTC
CASRQTGTSSYGYTF